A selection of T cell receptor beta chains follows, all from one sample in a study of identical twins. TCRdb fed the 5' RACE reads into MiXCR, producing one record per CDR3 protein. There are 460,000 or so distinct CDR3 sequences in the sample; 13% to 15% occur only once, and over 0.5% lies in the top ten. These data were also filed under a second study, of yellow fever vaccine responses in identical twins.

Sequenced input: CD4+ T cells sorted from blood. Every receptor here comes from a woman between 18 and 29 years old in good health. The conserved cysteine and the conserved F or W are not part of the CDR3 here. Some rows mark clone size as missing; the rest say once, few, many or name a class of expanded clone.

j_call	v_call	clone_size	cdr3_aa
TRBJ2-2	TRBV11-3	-	ASSLALAGKTGELF
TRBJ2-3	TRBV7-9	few	ASSLYSGSGTDTQY
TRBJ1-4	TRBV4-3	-	ASSQATGVDEKLF
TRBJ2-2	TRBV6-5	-	ASSYDKGSGAGELF
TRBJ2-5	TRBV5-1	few	ASSYERTDQETQY
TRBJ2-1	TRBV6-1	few	ASSTTGTFSYNEQF
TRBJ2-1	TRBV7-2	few	ASSLVLWYNEQF
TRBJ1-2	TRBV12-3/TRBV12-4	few	ASINGGMRYGYT
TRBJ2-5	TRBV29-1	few	SAWGTSRQETQY
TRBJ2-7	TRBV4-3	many	ASSQITFGDGYEQY
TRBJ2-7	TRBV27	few	ASSLSGLAILPYEQY
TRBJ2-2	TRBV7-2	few	ASSPTAGIPTGELF
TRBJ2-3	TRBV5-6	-	ASSLLSDDTDTQY
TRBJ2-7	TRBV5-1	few	ASTPLGKGGYEQY
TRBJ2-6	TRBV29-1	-	SVLPRGTASGANVLT
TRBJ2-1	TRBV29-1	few	SVAGQNEQF
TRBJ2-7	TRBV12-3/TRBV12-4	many	ASSPRLAAYEQY
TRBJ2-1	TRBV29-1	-	SVVGSAGQF
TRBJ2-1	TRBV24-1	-	ATSDRGLNQYNEQF
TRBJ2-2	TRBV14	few	ASSQVRAGELF
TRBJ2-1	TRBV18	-	ASSPIGEGNEQF
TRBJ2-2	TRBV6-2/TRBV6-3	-	ASSYILAGNTGELF
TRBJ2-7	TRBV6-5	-	ASSYSAGADYEQY
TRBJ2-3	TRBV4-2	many	ASSQEGGSTDTQY
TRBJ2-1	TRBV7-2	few	ASSPTSGSLYNEQF
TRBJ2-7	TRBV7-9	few	ASSLDGGRPEQY
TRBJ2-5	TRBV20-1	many	SARDRGQETQY
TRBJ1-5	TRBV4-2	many	ASSQGQGPNQPQH
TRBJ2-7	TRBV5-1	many	ASSREQDYWDEQY
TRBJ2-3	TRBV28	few	ASSPRDRPTDTQY
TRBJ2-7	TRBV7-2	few	ASSPGLVFNEQY
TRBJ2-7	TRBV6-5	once	ASSYRKESYEQY
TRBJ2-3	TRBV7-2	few	ASSLILGNTDTQY
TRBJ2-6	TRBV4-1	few	ASSLDGSFGANVLT
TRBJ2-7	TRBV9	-	ASSVGQGWTYEQY
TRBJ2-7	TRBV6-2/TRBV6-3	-	ASSYSRFTAFYEQY
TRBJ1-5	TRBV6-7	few	ASRGGVGHSSEGQH